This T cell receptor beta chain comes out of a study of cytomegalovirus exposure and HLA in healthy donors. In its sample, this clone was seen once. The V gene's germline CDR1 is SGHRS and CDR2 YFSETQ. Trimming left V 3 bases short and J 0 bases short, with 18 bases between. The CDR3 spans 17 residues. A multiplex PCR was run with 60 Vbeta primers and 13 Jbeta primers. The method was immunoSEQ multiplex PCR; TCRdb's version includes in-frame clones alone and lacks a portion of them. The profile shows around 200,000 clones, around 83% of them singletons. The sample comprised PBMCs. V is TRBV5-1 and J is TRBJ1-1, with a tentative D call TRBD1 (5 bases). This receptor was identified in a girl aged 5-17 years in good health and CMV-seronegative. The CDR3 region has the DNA TGCGCCAGCAGCTGGACGGGACTTCTGGACCTGAACACTGAAGCTTTCTTT. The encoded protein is CASSWTGLLDLNTEAFF.